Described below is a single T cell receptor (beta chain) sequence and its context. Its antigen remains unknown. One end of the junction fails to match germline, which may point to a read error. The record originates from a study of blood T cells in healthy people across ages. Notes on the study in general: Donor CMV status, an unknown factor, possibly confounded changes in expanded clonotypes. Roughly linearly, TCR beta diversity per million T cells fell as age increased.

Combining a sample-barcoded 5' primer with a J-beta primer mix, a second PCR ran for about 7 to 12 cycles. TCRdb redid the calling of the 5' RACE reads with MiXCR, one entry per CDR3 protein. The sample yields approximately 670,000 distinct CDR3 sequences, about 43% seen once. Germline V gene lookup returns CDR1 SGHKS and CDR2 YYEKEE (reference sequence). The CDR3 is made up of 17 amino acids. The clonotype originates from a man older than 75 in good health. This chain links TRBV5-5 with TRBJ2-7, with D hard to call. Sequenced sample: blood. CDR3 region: CASSLNQWTFSSDEQYF. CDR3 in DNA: TGTGCCAGCAGCTTGAACCAATGGACGTTTAGCTCCGACGAGCAGTACTTC.